This T cell receptor beta chain was profiled in a study of blood T cells in healthy people across ages (dated by TCRdb to about 2015). Broadly, across the study: Template switching captured roughly one uniquely barcoded TCR beta cDNA molecule per two T cells in model experiments. Using deep sequencing normalized with unique cDNA molecular identifiers, the study measured how TCR beta repertoire diversity changes with age. The donors were divided into four age groups: young (average approximately 17 years), middle-aged (about 39), aged (approximately 64) and long-lived (roughly 88). Donors of different ages were randomly distributed across sequencing lanes to avoid experimental bias. The study analyzed two additional independent replicas of 1 million unique cDNA reads from the same blood draw for two donors, one aged 18 to 29 and one aged 80 or older.

Study-wide findings and limitations: The long-lived group showed more naive CD4+ T cells, fewer expanded clones and increased TCR diversity than the aged group, suggesting age selection. Bulk unsorted PBMC profiling prevented conclusive comparison of naive and antigen-experienced compartments. Donor CMV infection status was unknown, potentially confounding age-related changes in expanded clonotypes. Estimates of total diversity based on one million sequenced T cells were regarded as lower bounds and as underestimates. There was a strong correlation between observed TCR beta diversity and the percentage of naive T cells measured by flow cytometry. As age increased, observed TCR beta diversity per million T cells dropped in a roughly linear way, and a significant reduction was already evident by age 40.

To note about this clonotype: This clone's antigen is unknown. Per-base quality was not reported, and no clone a single base away is much larger than it.

The donors were roughly 40 Caucasian individuals from Russia, aged roughly 6 to 100 years, who were systemically healthy. Each donor gave 9 to 10 milliliters of peripheral blood, collected into EDTA-treated Vacutainer tubes. Ficoll-Paque density-gradient centrifugation was used to isolate PBMCs, with at least 7 million obtained per sample. Total RNA was extracted from PBMCs with Trizol reagent, with at least 6 micrograms obtained per sample. For every donor, an aliquot of PBMCs went through flow cytometry to measure the percentages of naive CD45RAhigh/CD27high T cells. V drops 2 bases and J drops 7 bases, leaving 14 bases in between. The CDR1 and CDR2 encoded by the germline V gene (reference sequence) are SEHNR and FQNEAQ. From cysteine to phenylalanine, the CDR3 is 14 amino acids long. Just CDR3 DNA is preserved here, 42 bases in frame from base 1. The receptor library was made with 5' RACE. TCRdb names Illumina HiSeq 2500 as the instrument used. A second 7 to 11 cycle PCR used a sample-barcoded 5' primer and a J-beta primer mix. A unique molecular identifier was introduced onto each TCR beta cDNA molecule by a template-switch 5' adaptor carrying 12 random nucleotides. Each sample yielded at least 2.5 million CDR3-containing paired-end reads. All of the RNA was converted into first-strand cDNA using the Mint cDNA synthesis kit, with a TRBC-specific oligonucleotide serving as the primer. All cDNA was treated with uracil-DNA glycosylase and then went through a first 18-cycle PCR with the universal primers M1SS and BC2_uni_R. The paper's data handling went like this. Normalization of each sample was performed by random selection of 1 million high-quality reads, each carrying a distinct molecular identifier. Instead of being binned into consensus sequences, reads that shared molecular identifiers were thrown out. MiTCR, run with a Q25 quality threshold and the strictest error-elimination algorithm, handled CDR3 identification, clonotype clustering and error correction. A nonparametric unseen species model with Euler transformation was used to estimate a lower bound on total TCR beta diversity. Starting from the raw public reads, TCRdb applied fastp trimming at Q25, assembled clones with MiXCR and retained in-frame beta chains. Duplicate CDR3 protein sequences are folded into a single record with the most common DNA and genes. TCRdb, not the original authors, processed these V and J calls. The sample data list more than 700,000 distinct CDR3 sequences, and 53% of these were observed just once. Approximately 41% of the sample is held by the ten biggest clonotypes.

The chain is encoded by TRBV7-9 joined to TRBJ1-2, with no confidently assigned D gene. The TCR sequence derives from an elderly man in good health. Input material: blood. The DNA sequence is as follows: TGTGCCAGCAGCTTAAAGGGCCTTGACCCTGGCTACACCTTC. This codes for CASSLKGLDPGYTF.